Sequencing of this T cell receptor (beta chain) was carried out in a study of regulatory T cells in long-lasting Graves disease. Study in general: Freshly diagnosed Graves' patients had used antithyroid drugs for under 3 months.

The CDR3 loop spans 15 amino acids. V lost 1 base to trimming and J lost 3 bases; unmatched junction nucleotides: 4. Germline values: CDR1 SNHLY, CDR2 FYNNEI. This clonotype was counted at least ten times. Time point denoted: newly diagnosed GD, antithyroid drugs for less than 3 months. PBMCs were the source of the RNA used for TCR sequencing. Arm-PCR of CDR3 regions and iRepertoire HTBI primers were used to build TCR beta libraries. TCRdb fed the multiplex PCR reads into MiXCR, producing one record per CDR3 protein. The table has 550,000 to 650,000 distinct CDR3 sequences, approximately 16% seen once; the top ten hold around 11%. Another study also made use of these data, one on T cells in Graves' hyperthyroidism and ophthalmopathy. Turning to that study: The study excluded patients with uncontrolled infection, other autoimmune disease, pregnancy or lactation. HTBI primers were employed in a first-round RT-PCR of the TCR CDR3.

The sample in question was peripheral blood mononuclear cells (PBMCs), obtained at new diagnosis, from a patient treated with antithyroid drugs. The V call is TRBV2, the J call TRBJ2-7; 9 nucleotides line up with TRBD2. This TCR came from a man younger than 35 with Graves disease. CDR3 amino acids: CASSEGGRVGYEQYF. CDR3 coding DNA: TGTGCCAGCAGTGAAGGCGGGAGGGTCGGCTACGAGCAGTACTTC.